A selection of T cell receptor beta chains follows, all from one sample in a study of blood T cell repertoires in COVID-19. Produced via immunoSEQ multiplex PCR; TCRdb's table is partial and in-frame only. This sample has 150,000 to 200,000 clones, with 75% to 90% found just once. Material for sequencing was peripheral blood. The receptors were gathered from a man between 60 and 75 years old with acute or convalescent COVID-19. CDR3s include the opening cysteine and the closing phenylalanine or tryptophan.

J gene | V gene | CDR3 protein
TRBJ1-2 | TRBV6-1 | CASSEVHRSYGYTF
TRBJ2-1 | TRBV6-2/TRBV6-3 | CASSYLGARHNEQFF
TRBJ2-3 | TRBV10-3 | CAIPSPRQGDTDTQYF
TRBJ1-2 | TRBV5-1 | CASSLGQGNYGYTF
TRBJ1-5 | TRBV29-1 | CSAWTGTNQPQHF
TRBJ1-3 | TRBV28 | CASSLGGQQGNTIYF
TRBJ1-3 | TRBV9 | CASRDNSGNTIYF
TRBJ2-6 | TRBV6-5 | CASSFNRASGNVLTF
TRBJ1-1 | TRBV28 | CASSLAGQGEDTEAFF
TRBJ1-2 | TRBV4-2 | CASSRERMGDYGYTF
TRBJ2-4 | TRBV27 | CASSLRGAGALAKNIQYF
TRBJ2-7 | TRBV7-2 | CASSLQTGLSYEQYF
TRBJ1-1 | TRBV3-1/TRBV3-2 | CASSQVSAGEAFF
TRBJ1-2 | TRBV25-1 | CASSGGGPNYGYTF
TRBJ2-1 | TRBV29-1 | CSVVVTGWNEQFF
TRBJ2-7 | TRBV6-2/TRBV6-3 | CASSGTGGNEQYF
TRBJ1-3 | TRBV2 | CASSAGAGNTIYF
TRBJ2-3 | TRBV5-1 | CASSLGLASDTQYF
TRBJ2-4 | TRBV5-1 | CASSSRLAGGENIQYF
TRBJ2-1 | TRBV24-1 | CATSDAQAGAHNEQFF
TRBJ1-6 | TRBV2 | CASRKGQGNSPLHF
TRBJ2-4 | TRBV4-3 | CASSQAPLAGGSDRNIQYF
TRBJ1-1 | TRBV7-8 | CASSLTRGQRVNTEAFF
TRBJ2-1 | TRBV9 | CASSQGLREWGEQFF
TRBJ2-3 | TRBV6-5 | CASRTGSTDTQYF
TRBJ2-7 | TRBV7-2 | CASSLGLAGDEQYF
TRBJ2-1 | TRBV7-9 | CASGRTSGRANEQFF
TRBJ1-2 | TRBV5-1 | CASSFQDYGYTF
TRBJ1-6 | TRBV3-1/TRBV3-2 | CASSQGLQGAWNSPLHF
TRBJ2-1 | TRBV19 | CASAPDRSSYNEQFF
TRBJ2-3 | TRBV2 | CASSPGLAAPDTQYF
TRBJ1-4 | TRBV15 | CATSRGGGISEKLFF
TRBJ2-5 | TRBV9 | CASSEAAIGGKTQYF
TRBJ1-5 | TRBV10-3 | CAISEQGANSNQPQHF
TRBJ2-1 | TRBV3-1/TRBV3-2 | CASSQDLTGIRYHEQFF
TRBJ1-1 | TRBV18 | CASSLNRGANTEAFF
TRBJ1-1 | TRBV5-5 | CASSGYRGTEAFF
TRBJ1-5 | TRBV5-1 | CASSTSLGDRGALQPQHF
TRBJ2-7 | TRBV10-3 | CAISGQLTGNEQYF
TRBJ1-2 | TRBV3-1/TRBV3-2 | CASSRGTGQAGYGYTF
TRBJ2-7 | TRBV19 | CASSPRDRLSYEQYF
TRBJ1-4 | TRBV4-2 | CASSQDLGRSEKLFF
TRBJ2-7 | TRBV9 | CASSVVALAGYEQYF
TRBJ1-2 | TRBV12-3/TRBV12-4 | CASSPTGGYGYTF
TRBJ2-1 | TRBV6-5 | CASSYSGANNEQFF